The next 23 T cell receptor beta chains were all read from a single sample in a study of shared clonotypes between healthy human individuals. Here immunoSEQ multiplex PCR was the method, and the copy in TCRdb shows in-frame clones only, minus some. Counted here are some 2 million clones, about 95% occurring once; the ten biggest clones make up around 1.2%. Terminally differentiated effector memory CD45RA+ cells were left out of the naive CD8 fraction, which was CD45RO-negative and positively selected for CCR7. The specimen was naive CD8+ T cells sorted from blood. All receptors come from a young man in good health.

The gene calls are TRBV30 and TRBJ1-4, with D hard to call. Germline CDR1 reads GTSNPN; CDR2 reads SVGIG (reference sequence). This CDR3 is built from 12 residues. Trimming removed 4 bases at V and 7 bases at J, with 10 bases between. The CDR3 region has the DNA TGTGCCTGGACCGGCCCTTCTGAAAAACTGTTTTTT. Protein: CAWTGPSEKLFF.

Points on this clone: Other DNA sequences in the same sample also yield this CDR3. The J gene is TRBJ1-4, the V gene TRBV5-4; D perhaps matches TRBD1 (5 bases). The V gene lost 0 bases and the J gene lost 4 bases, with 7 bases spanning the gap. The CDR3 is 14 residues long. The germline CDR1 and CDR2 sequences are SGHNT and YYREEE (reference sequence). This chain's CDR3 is CASSLGGDNEKLFF. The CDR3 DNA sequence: TGTGCCAGCAGCTTGGGAGGGGATAATGAAAAACTGTTTTTT.

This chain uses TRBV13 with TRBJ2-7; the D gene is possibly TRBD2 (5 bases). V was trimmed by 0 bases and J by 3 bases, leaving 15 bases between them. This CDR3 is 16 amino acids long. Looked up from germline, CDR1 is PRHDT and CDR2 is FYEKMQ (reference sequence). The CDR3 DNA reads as TGTGCCAGCAGCTTAGGGTACGGGGTTGGGTTCTACGAGCAGTACTTC. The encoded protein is CASSLGYGVGFYEQYF.

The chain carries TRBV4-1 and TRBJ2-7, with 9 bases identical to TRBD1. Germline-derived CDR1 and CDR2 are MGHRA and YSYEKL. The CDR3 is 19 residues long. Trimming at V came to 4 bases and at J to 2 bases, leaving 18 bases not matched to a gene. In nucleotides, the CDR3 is TGCGCCAGCAGCCTCCTCGGGACAGGGCGGGCTAGCGAGACCTACGAGCAGTACTTC. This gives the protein CASSLLGTGRASETYEQYF.

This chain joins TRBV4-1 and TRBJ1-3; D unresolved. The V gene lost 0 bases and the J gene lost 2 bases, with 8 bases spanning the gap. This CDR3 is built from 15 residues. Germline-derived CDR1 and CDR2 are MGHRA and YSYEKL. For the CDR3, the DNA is TGCGCCAGCAGCCAAGAAAGGGAACCTGGAAACACCATATATTTT. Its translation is CASSQEREPGNTIYF.

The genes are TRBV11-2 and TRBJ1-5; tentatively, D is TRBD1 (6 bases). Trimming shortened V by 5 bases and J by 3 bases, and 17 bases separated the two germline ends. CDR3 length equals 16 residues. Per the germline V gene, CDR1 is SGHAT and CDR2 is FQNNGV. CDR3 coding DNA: TGTGCCAGCAGCCCCAATGACAGGATCCCCAATCAGCCCCAGCATTTT. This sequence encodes CASSPNDRIPNQPQHF.

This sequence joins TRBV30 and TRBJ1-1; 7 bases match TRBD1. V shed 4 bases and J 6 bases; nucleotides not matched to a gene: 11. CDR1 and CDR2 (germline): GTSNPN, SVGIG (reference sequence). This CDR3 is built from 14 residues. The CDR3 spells CAWTVTGSKAEAFF. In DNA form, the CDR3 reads TGTGCCTGGACTGTGACAGGGTCGAAGGCTGAAGCTTTCTTT.

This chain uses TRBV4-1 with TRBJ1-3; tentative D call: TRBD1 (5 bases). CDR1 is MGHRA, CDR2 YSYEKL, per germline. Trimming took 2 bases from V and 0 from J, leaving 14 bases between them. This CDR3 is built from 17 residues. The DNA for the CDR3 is TGCGCCAGCAGCCAAAGGGCTACAGGCGGCTCTGGAAACACCATATATTTT. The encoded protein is CASSQRATGGSGNTIYF.

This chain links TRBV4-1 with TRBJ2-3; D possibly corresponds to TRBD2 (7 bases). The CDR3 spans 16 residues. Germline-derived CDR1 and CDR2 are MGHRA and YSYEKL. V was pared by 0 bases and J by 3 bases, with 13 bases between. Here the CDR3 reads CASSQDRGGQTDTQYF. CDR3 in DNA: TGCGCCAGCAGCCAAGATAGGGGGGGCCAGACAGATACGCAGTATTTT.

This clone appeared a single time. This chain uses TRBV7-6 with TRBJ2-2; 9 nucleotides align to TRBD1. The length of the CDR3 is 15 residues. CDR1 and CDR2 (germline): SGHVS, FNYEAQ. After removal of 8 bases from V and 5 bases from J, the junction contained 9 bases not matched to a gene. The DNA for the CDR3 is TGTGCCAGCGGAATTACAGGGGGCGAGACCGGGGAGCTGTTTTTT. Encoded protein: CASGITGGETGELFF. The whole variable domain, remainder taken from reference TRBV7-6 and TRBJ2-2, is GAGVSQSPRYKVTKRGQDVALRCDPISGHVSLYWYRQALGQGPEFLTYFNYEAQQDKSGLPNDRFSAERPEGSISTLTIQRTEQRDSAMYRCASGITGGETGELFFGEGSRLTVL.

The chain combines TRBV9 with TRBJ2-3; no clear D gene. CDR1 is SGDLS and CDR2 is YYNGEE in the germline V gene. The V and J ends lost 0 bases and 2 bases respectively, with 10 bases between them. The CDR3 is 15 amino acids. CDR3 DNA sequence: TGTGCCAGCAGCGTAGTAAGCACCCTCACAGATACGCAGTATTTT. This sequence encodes CASSVVSTLTDTQYF.

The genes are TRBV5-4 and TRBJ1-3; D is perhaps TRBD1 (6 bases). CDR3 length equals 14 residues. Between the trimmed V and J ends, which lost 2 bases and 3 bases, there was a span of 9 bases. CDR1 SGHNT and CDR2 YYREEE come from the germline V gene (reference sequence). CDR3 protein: CASSLGGLGNTIYF. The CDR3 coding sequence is TGTGCCAGCAGCTTAGGGGGGCTTGGAAACACCATATATTTT.

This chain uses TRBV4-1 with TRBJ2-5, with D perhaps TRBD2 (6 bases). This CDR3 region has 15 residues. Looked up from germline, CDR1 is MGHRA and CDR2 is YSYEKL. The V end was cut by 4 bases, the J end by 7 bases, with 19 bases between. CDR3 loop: CASSPIGPTAGTQYF. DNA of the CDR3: TGCGCCAGCAGCCCCATAGGTCCTACAGCGGGGACCCAGTACTTC.

As DNA, the CDR3 is TGTGCCAGCAGCCCCTTGGGGTCCCCCTCGGACAAGGCGGTCGGCTACACCTTC. This encodes CASSPLGSPSDKAVGYTF. V usage is TRBV5-6 and J usage is TRBJ1-2; D perhaps matches TRBD1 (5 bases). The CDR3 length is 18 residues. Germline V CDR1 and CDR2: SGHDT, YYEEEE. Trimming left V 4 bases short and J 8 bases short, with 30 bases between.

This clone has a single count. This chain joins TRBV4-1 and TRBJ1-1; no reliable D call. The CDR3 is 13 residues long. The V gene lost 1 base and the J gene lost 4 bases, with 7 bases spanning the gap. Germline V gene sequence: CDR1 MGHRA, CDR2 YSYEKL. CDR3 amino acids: CASSQGITTEAFF. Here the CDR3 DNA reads TGCGCCAGCAGCCAAGGTATAACCACTGAAGCTTTCTTT.

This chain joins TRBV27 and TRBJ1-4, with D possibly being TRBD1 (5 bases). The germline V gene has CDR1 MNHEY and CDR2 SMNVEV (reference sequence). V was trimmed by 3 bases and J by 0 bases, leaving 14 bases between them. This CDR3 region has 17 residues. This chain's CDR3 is CASSFIGTSATNEKLFF. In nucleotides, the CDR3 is TGTGCCAGCAGTTTTATTGGGACGTCAGCAACTAATGAAAAACTGTTTTTT.

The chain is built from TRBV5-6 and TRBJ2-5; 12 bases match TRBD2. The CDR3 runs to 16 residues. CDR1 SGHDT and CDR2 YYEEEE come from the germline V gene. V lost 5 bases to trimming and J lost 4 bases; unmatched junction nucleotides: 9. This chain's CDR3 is CASRRTSGVNVETQYF. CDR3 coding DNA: TGTGCCAGCAGGAGGACTAGCGGGGTCAACGTAGAGACCCAGTACTTC.

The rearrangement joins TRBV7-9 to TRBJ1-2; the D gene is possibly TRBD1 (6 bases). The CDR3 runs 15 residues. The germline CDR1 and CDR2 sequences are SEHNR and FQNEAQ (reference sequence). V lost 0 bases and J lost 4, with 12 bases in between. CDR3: CASSLAGTKIYGYTF. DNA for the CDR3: TGTGCCAGCAGCTTAGCTGGGACAAAAATCTATGGCTACACCTTC.

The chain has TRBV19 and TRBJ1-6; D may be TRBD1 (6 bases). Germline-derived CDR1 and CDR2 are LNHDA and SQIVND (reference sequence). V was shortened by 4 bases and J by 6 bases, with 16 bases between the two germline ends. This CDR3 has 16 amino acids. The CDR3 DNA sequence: TGTGCCAGTAGTACCACCCCCAGGGGACCTAATTCACCCCTCCACTTT. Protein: CASSTTPRGPNSPLHF.

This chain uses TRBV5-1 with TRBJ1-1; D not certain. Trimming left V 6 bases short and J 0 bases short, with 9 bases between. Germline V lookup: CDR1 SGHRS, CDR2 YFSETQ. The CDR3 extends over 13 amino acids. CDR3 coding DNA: TGCGCCAGCACCTGGGCGGTGAACACTGAAGCTTTCTTT. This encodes CASTWAVNTEAFF.

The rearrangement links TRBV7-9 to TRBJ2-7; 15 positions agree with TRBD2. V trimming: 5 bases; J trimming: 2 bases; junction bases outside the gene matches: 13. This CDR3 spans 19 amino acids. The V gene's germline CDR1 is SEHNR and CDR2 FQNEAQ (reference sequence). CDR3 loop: CASSHFPGLAGGFTYEQYF. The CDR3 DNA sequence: TGTGCCAGCAGCCATTTTCCGGGACTAGCGGGGGGATTCACCTACGAGCAGTACTTC.

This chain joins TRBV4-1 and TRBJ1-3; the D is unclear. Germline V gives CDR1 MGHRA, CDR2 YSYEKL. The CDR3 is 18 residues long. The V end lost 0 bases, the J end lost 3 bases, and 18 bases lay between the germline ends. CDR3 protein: CASSQENAVSLRGNTIYF. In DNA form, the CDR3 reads TGCGCCAGCAGCCAAGAAAATGCGGTATCACTTCGTGGAAACACCATATATTTT.

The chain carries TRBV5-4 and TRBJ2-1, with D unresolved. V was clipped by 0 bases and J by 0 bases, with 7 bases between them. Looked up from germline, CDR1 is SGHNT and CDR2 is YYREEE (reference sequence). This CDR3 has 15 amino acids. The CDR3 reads CASSLAASSYNEQFF. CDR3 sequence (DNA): TGTGCCAGCAGCTTGGCCGCCAGCTCCTACAATGAGCAGTTCTTC.